This T cell receptor beta chain was identified in a study of blood T cell repertoires in COVID-19. As for the study in general: Sites across the United States, Italy and Spain contributed samples from acute and convalescent COVID-19. The analysed material was cDNA or gDNA that came from T cells, B-cell-depleted T cells, or PBMCs.

Notes on this clone: At one end the junction does not follow the germline gene, possibly because of a read error.

Authors' data handling: Using reference gene primer amplification, nucleated cell counts were estimated. Generated by immunoSEQ multiplex PCR, the TCRdb table keeps only in-frame clones and is missing some. V, J and clone size were drawn from that table, and D and trimming were deduced from the DNA. The data show under 130,000 clones, roughly 84% seen once. This CDR3 spans 13 amino acids. Germline CDR1 is LNHNV and CDR2 is YYDKDF (reference sequence). The chain carries TRBV15 and TRBJ2-7; 9 bases are a match to TRBD1. The TCR originated in a human donor in a cohort sampled during active or convalescent COVID-19. The specimen sequenced was peripheral blood. CDR3 loop: CATSAGTGPLRNF. The CDR3 DNA reads TGTGCCACCAGCGCCGGGACAGGGCCTCTTCGGAATTTC.